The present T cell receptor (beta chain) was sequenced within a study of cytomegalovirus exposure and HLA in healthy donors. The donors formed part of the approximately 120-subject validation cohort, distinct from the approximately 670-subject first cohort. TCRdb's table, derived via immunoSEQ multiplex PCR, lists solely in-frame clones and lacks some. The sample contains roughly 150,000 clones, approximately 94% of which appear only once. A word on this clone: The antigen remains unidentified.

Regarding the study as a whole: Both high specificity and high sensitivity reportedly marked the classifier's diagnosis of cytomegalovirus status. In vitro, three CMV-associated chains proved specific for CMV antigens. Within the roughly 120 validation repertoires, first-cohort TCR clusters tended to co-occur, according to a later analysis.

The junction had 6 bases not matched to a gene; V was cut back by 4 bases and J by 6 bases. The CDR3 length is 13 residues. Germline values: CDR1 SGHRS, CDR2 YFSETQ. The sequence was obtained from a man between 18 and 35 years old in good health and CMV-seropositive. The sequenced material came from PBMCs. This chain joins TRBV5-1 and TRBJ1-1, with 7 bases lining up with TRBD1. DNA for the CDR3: TGCGCCAGCAGCAACGACAGGGCCGCTGAAGCTTTCTTT. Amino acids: CASSNDRAAEAFF.